Listed here are 10 T cell receptor beta chains from one sample, sequenced in a study of blood T cell repertoires in COVID-19. Here immunoSEQ multiplex PCR was the method, and the copy in TCRdb shows in-frame clones only, minus some. Of 250,000 or so clones in the sample, approximately 91% were seen once. The sequencing input was PBMCs or T cells enriched from blood (not recorded which). These receptors originate from a human donor in a cohort exposed to, infected with or recovered from COVID-19 (not recorded which). The donor label of this sample is uncertain.

The V call is TRBV14, the J call TRBJ1-1; no clear D gene. Germline-derived CDR1 and CDR2 are SGHDN and FVKESK. The CDR3 length is 13 residues. V was trimmed by 4 bases and J by 5 bases, leaving 11 bases between them. CDR3 sequence: CASSRNRGTEAFF. Here the CDR3 DNA reads TGTGCCAGCAGCCGCAACCGAGGGACTGAAGCTTTCTTT.

Written as DNA, the CDR3 is TGTGCCATCAGTGAGTCGAGCAACTATGGCTACACCTTC. Translated, it gives CAISESSNYGYTF. The V gene is TRBV10-3, the J gene TRBJ1-2; D is unclear. The CDR3 loop spans 13 amino acids. CDR1 is ENHRY and CDR2 is SYGVKD in the germline V gene. The V end lost 0 bases, the J end lost 2 bases, and 4 bases lay between the germline ends.

This CDR3 is CASSQDRYNSEAFF. The CDR3 nucleotides read TGTGCCAGCAGCCAAGACAGGTATAACTCTGAAGCTTTCTTT. The chain joins TRBV4-2 to TRBJ1-1; D not certain. The germline V and J ends were trimmed by 0 bases and 6 bases, with 11 bases remaining between them. This CDR3 has 14 residues. Germline V gives CDR1 LGHNA, CDR2 YNFKEQ.

This clone was seen once. This chain uses TRBV30 with TRBJ1-4; D is possibly TRBD1 (6 bases). Germline V gene data show CDR1 as GTSNPN and CDR2 as SVGIG (reference sequence). The CDR3 runs to 13 residues. The germline V and J ends were trimmed by 3 bases and 6 bases, with 11 bases remaining between them. The CDR3 protein is CAWSTGMDEKLFF. In nucleotides, the CDR3 is TGTGCCTGGAGCACAGGGATGGATGAAAAACTGTTTTTT.

The chain is built from TRBV5-1 and TRBJ1-3; D unresolved. Trimming removed 5 bases from V and 2 bases from J, with 8 bases in between. Germline CDR1 is SGHRS and CDR2 is YFSETQ. This CDR3 is 13 amino acids long. CDR3: CASRQETGNTIYF. In DNA form, the CDR3 reads TGCGCCAGCAGGCAGGAAACTGGAAACACCATATATTTT.

The chain joins TRBV6-4 to TRBJ1-6; 9 bases fit TRBD1. The V and J ends lost 4 bases and 7 bases, in that order; junction bases with no gene match: 5. The CDR3 runs 15 residues. In germline, CDR1 is MRHNA, CDR2 SNTAGT. CDR3 coding DNA: TGTGCCAGCAGTGCCTTGGGACAGGGAAATTCACCCCTCCACTTT. This codes for CASSALGQGNSPLHF.

This clone was counted a few times. The CDR3: CASSLQRGVYNEQFF. CDR3 nucleotide sequence: TGTGCCAGCAGCCTACAGCGGGGGGTCTACAATGAGCAGTTCTTC. The chain is built from TRBV3-1 (or the pseudogene TRBV3-2) and TRBJ2-1, with TRBD2 matching over 9 bases. Germline loops: CDR1 LGHDT, CDR2 YNNKEL (reference sequence). The CDR3 length is 15 residues. The junction had 4 bases not matched to a gene; V was cut back by 4 bases and J by 3 bases.

The V call is TRBV13, the J call TRBJ2-3; TRBD2 is a possible D gene (6 bases). CDR3 length: 15 residues. The V end was cut by 0 bases, the J end by 0 bases, with 7 bases between. CDR1 is PRHDT and CDR2 is FYEKMQ in the germline V gene (reference sequence). DNA for the CDR3: TGTGCCAGCAGCTTAGGGGGGACTAGCACAGATACGCAGTATTTT. Its translation: CASSLGGTSTDTQYF.

The rearrangement uses TRBV30 and TRBJ1-5; D is unresolved. Per germline, CDR1 GTSNPN and CDR2 SVGIG (reference sequence). The CDR3 length is 14 residues. The V and J ends lost 0 bases and 4 bases respectively, with 10 bases between them. CDR3 bases: TGTGCCTGGAGTGTAAAGGGCGGGAATCAGCCCCAGCATTTT. Translating gives CAWSVKGGNQPQHF. Together with reference TRBV30 and TRBJ1-5, the CDR3 gives the full variable domain: SQTIHQWPATLVQPVGSPLSLECTVEGTSNPNLYWYRQAAGRGLQLLFYSVGIGQISSEVPQNLSASRPQDRQFILSSKKLLLSDSGFYLCAWSVKGGNQPQHFGDGTRLSIL.

J is TRBJ1-1 and V is TRBV27; D perhaps matches TRBD1 (6 bases). CDR3 size: 15 residues. The germline CDR1 and CDR2 sequences are MNHEY and SMNVEV (reference sequence). Trimming pared 10 bases from V and 2 bases from J, leaving 20 bases between. The CDR3 reads CATSPRGAINTEAFF. The CDR3, as DNA: TGTGCCACCTCCCCCCGGGGGGCTATCAACACTGAAGCTTTCTTT.